The 6 T cell receptor beta chains reported below all come from one sample, sequenced in a study of blood T cell repertoires in COVID-19. TCRdb's copy holds only in-frame clones and misses some; the assay was immunoSEQ multiplex PCR. The table lists tens of thousands of clones, approximately 89% of them singletons, with approximately 2.4% in the top ten. The sample consisted of peripheral blood. The source of these receptors is a man aged 45-65 years with acute or convalescent COVID-19.

The chain has TRBV5-6 and TRBJ1-1; 9 nucleotides match TRBD1. The germline gives CDR1 SGHDT, CDR2 YYEEEE. Trimming took 4 bases from V and 4 from J; bases not matched to a gene: 2. This CDR3 has 13 amino acids. CDR3 bases: TGTGCCAGCAGCGAGACAGGGGGCACTGAAGCTTTCTTT. Encoded protein: CASSETGGTEAFF. The whole variable domain, filled in from reference TRBV5-6 and TRBJ1-1, reads DAGVTQSPTHLIKTRGQQVTLRCSPKSGHDTVSWYQQALGQGPQFIFQYYEEEERQRGNFPDRFSGHQFPNYSSELNVNALLLGDSALYLCASSETGGTEAFFGQGTRLTVV.

The chain joins TRBV5-5 to TRBJ2-1; TRBD2 agrees at 7 bases. Germline-derived CDR1 and CDR2 are SGHKS and YYEKEE (reference sequence). The CDR3 runs to 15 residues. J gave up 4 bases and V 2 bases, and 6 bases lay outside the gene matches. The CDR3 nucleotides read TGTGCCAGCAGCTTCTCGGGCGGGGGTTACAATGAGCAGTTCTTC. This encodes CASSFSGGGYNEQFF.

The chain couples TRBV4-1 to TRBJ2-7; 8 bases are a match to TRBD2. Germline V gives CDR1 MGHRA, CDR2 YSYEKL. The V segment lost 2 bases and the J segment 1 base; nucleotides outside the gene matches: 7. The CDR3 loop spans 16 amino acids. In DNA, the CDR3 is TGCGCCAGCAGCCAAACCTCCTCGGGGGGGTCCTACGAGCAGTACTTC. Translated, it gives CASSQTSSGGSYEQYF.

The CDR3 here is CASSRLPGGATLNEQFF. Here the CDR3 DNA reads TGCGCCAGCAGCCGCCTCCCCGGGGGGGCAACTCTCAATGAGCAGTTCTTC. The chain employs TRBV4-1 and TRBJ2-1; 8 bases are a match to TRBD2. V dropped 4 bases and J dropped 6; count of bases not matched to a gene: 14. The CDR3 is 17 amino acids. Germline lookup yields CDR1 MGHRA and CDR2 YSYEKL.

The V gene is TRBV10-3, the J gene TRBJ1-6; D may be TRBD1 (5 bases). The CDR3 contains 15 residues. Trimming removed 6 bases from V and 1 base from J, with 10 bases in between. CDR1 is ENHRY, CDR2 SYGVKD, per germline. The CDR3 protein is CAIRGGESYNSPLHF. The DNA for the CDR3 is TGTGCCATCAGGGGGGGGGAATCCTATAATTCACCCCTCCACTTT.

Points on this clone: At one of its ends the junction is not consistent with the germline gene, which may arise from a read error. The chain joins TRBV28 to TRBJ2-1; 13 bases align to TRBD2. The CDR3 spans 15 residues. CDR1 MDHEN and CDR2 SYDVKM come from the germline V gene. The CDR3 spells CASSPPTSGRAPPIF. As DNA, the CDR3 is TGTGCCAGCAGTCCCCCTACTAGCGGGAGGGCCCCCCCGATCTTC. Supplemented by reference TRBV28 and TRBJ2-1, the full variable domain reads DVKVTQSSRYLVKRTGEKVFLECVQDMDHENMFWYRQDPGLGLRLIYFSYDVKMKEKGDIPEGYSVSREKKERFSLILESASTNQTSMYLCASSPPTSGRAPPIFGPGTRLTVL.